These T cell receptor beta chains were read from a single sample in a study of cytomegalovirus exposure and HLA in healthy donors. The protocol was immunoSEQ multiplex PCR, while the TCRdb copy is restricted to in-frame clones and leaves out a portion. This table holds 100,000 to 150,000 clones. Sequences were obtained from PBMCs. The receptors shown here come from a man between 18 and 35 years old in good health and CMV-seronegative. CDR3s include the opening cysteine and the closing phenylalanine or tryptophan. D genes are given only for firm matches.

D: -; J: TRBJ2-7; V: TRBV29-1; CDR3: CSVESASLDEQYF; DNA: TGCAGCGTAGAAAGTGCTAGCTTAGACGAGCAGTACTTC
D: TRBD1; J: TRBJ1-1; V: TRBV7-9; CDR3: CASSLPGGNTEAFF; DNA: TGTGCCAGCAGCTTACCAGGGGGGAACACTGAAGCTTTCTTT
D: TRBD1; J: TRBJ1-2; V: TRBV29-1; CDR3: CSVRDSIYGYTF; DNA: TGCAGCGTGCGGGACAGTATTTATGGCTACACCTTC
D: TRBD1; J: TRBJ1-2; V: TRBV7-8; CDR3: CASSPRLRTGVDGYTF; DNA: TGTGCCAGCAGCCCTCGATTAAGGACAGGGGTCGATGGCTACACCTTC
D: TRBD1; J: TRBJ2-1; V: TRBV2; CDR3: CASSEGQGLGEQFF; DNA: TGTGCCAGCAGTGAAGGACAGGGATTAGGTGAGCAGTTCTTC
D: -; J: TRBJ1-5; V: TRBV4-2; CDR3: CASSQVKQGNQPQHF; DNA: TGTGCCAGCAGCCAAGTTAAGCAGGGGAATCAGCCCCAGCATTTT
D: -; J: TRBJ1-1; V: TRBV5-1; CDR3: CASTEQGRAFF; DNA: TGCGCCAGCACAGAACAGGGTCGGGCTTTCTTT
D: -; J: TRBJ2-1; V: TRBV27; CDR3: CASSPSRVSSYNEQFF; DNA: TGTGCCAGCAGTCCCTCGCGGGTGAGCTCCTACAATGAGCAGTTCTTC
D: TRBD2; J: TRBJ2-3; V: TRBV9; CDR3: CASSVTSGRDTQYF; DNA: TGTGCCAGCAGCGTGACTAGCGGGAGAGATACGCAGTATTTT
D: -; J: TRBJ2-3; V: TRBV18; CDR3: CASSPRSGVRTDTQYF; DNA: TGTGCCAGCTCACCACGAAGCGGCGTACGCACAGATACGCAGTATTTT
D: TRBD1; J: TRBJ2-4; V: TRBV7-9; CDR3: CASSLGDRVENIQYF; DNA: TGTGCCAGCAGCTTAGGGGACAGGGTGGAGAACATTCAGTACTTC
D: TRBD2; J: TRBJ2-1; V: TRBV6-5; CDR3: CASSYTAGGPRNEQFF; DNA: TGTGCCAGCAGTTATACGGCGGGAGGTCCCCGCAATGAGCAGTTCTTC
D: TRBD2; J: TRBJ2-1; V: TRBV7-8; CDR3: CASRPTSGSYNEQFF; DNA: TGTGCCAGCAGACCGACTAGCGGATCCTACAATGAGCAGTTCTTC
D: -; J: TRBJ2-6; V: TRBV7-6; CDR3: CASSSTNPPIPNVLTF; DNA: TGTGCCAGCAGCTCCACAAACCCTCCAATCCCTAACGTCCTGACTTTC
D: TRBD1; J: TRBJ2-7; V: TRBV5-1; CDR3: CASSSGTGPYEQYF; DNA: TGCGCCAGCAGTTCCGGGACAGGCCCCTACGAGCAGTACTTC
D: -; J: TRBJ2-3; V: TRBV7-9; CDR3: CASSLGRDSTGTGTQYF; DNA: TGTGCCAGCAGCTTAGGGCGGGATAGTACGGGCACAGGTACGCAGTATTTT
D: -; J: TRBJ2-7; V: TRBV4-3; CDR3: CASSQQRTGSYEQYF; DNA: TGCGCCAGCAGCCAACAACGTACGGGTTCCTACGAGCAGTACTTC
D: -; J: TRBJ2-2; V: TRBV19; CDR3: CASSIVEDGELFF; DNA: TGTGCCAGTAGTATAGTTGAGGACGGGGAGCTGTTTTTT
D: -; J: TRBJ1-5; V: TRBV5-4; CDR3: CASSLTVDQPQHF; DNA: TGTGCCAGCAGCTTGACGGTAGATCAGCCCCAGCATTTT
D: -; J: TRBJ1-5; V: TRBV5-6; CDR3: CASSEGAYSNQPQHF; DNA: TGTGCCAGCAGCGAGGGAGCATATAGCAATCAGCCCCAGCATTTT
D: -; J: TRBJ1-1; V: TRBV28; CDR3: CASYSWGRSTTEAFF; DNA: TGTGCCAGCTATTCTTGGGGCAGATCGACCACTGAAGCTTTCTTT
D: TRBD2; J: TRBJ2-2; V: TRBV2; CDR3: CASTIRGRGDGELFF; DNA: TGTGCCAGCACCATTCGCGGGAGGGGGGACGGGGAGCTGTTTTTT
D: TRBD1; J: TRBJ2-2; V: TRBV5-1; CDR3: CASSLDRTNTGELFF; DNA: TGCGCCAGCAGCCTGGACAGGACGAACACCGGGGAGCTGTTTTTT
D: TRBD1; J: TRBJ2-7; V: TRBV5-5; CDR3: CASSSQLDREPPEQYF; DNA: TGTGCCAGCAGCTCCCAACTGGACAGGGAACCCCCCGAGCAGTACTTC
D: TRBD1; J: TRBJ2-5; V: TRBV2; CDR3: CASSESFLQGKETQYF; DNA: TGTGCCAGCAGTGAATCGTTCCTACAGGGGAAAGAGACCCAGTACTTC
D: -; J: TRBJ2-7; V: TRBV7-9; CDR3: CASSSSVGQYF; DNA: TGTGCCAGCAGCTCATCGGTTGGGCAGTACTTC
D: TRBD2; J: TRBJ2-5; V: TRBV9; CDR3: CASSSSLSSGTYQETQYF; DNA: TGTGCCAGCAGCTCTTCCCTTTCTAGCGGGACGTACCAAGAGACCCAGTACTTC
D: TRBD1; J: TRBJ1-1; V: TRBV11-2; CDR3: CASSAYRGLANTEAFF; DNA: TGTGCCAGCAGCGCCTACAGGGGCTTAGCGAACACTGAAGCTTTCTTT
D: -; J: TRBJ2-7; V: TRBV5-4; CDR3: CASSLSLTAGSYEQYF; DNA: TGTGCCAGCAGCTTGAGTCTGACCGCGGGGTCCTACGAGCAGTACTTC
D: -; J: TRBJ1-2; V: TRBV4-1; CDR3: CASSQDVTDRYGYTF; DNA: TGCGCCAGCAGCCAAGATGTGACAGACCGATATGGCTACACCTTC
D: -; J: TRBJ1-6; V: TRBV6-5; CDR3: CASRPITDSPLHF; DNA: TGTGCCAGCAGACCGATCACAGATTCACCCCTCCACTTT
D: -; J: TRBJ1-4; V: TRBV6-4; CDR3: CAYLGGVASEKLFF; DNA: TGTGCCTACCTAGGGGGGGTGGCCTCTGAAAAACTGTTTTTT
D: -; J: TRBJ1-5; V: TRBV6-6; CDR3: CASSYHPEPVGQPQHF; DNA: TGTGCCAGCAGTTATCATCCCGAGCCGGTCGGTCAGCCCCAGCATTTT
D: -; J: TRBJ1-5; V: TRBV5-1; CDR3: CASSFGDSLSNQPQHF; DNA: TGCGCCAGCAGCTTTGGAGACAGCCTCAGCAATCAGCCCCAGCATTTT
D: -; J: TRBJ2-4; V: TRBV2; CDR3: CASKSSVLAKNIQYF; DNA: TGTGCCAGTAAATCCTCGGTCTTAGCCAAAAACATTCAGTACTTC
D: TRBD1; J: TRBJ1-2; V: TRBV19; CDR3: CASNWDSGYGYTF; DNA: TGTGCCAGTAACTGGGACAGCGGCTATGGCTACACCTTC
D: TRBD1; J: TRBJ1-5; V: TRBV7-2; CDR3: CASSFGTGAQPQHF; DNA: TGTGCCAGCAGCTTCGGGACAGGGGCTCAGCCCCAGCATTTT
D: TRBD2; J: TRBJ2-5; V: TRBV5-4; CDR3: CASSLAGGQETQYF; DNA: TGTGCCAGCAGCTTAGCGGGGGGGCAAGAGACCCAGTACTTC
D: -; J: TRBJ2-5; V: TRBV4-3; CDR3: CASSQGTATQETQYF; DNA: TGCGCCAGCAGCCAAGGGACAGCCACACAAGAGACCCAGTACTTC